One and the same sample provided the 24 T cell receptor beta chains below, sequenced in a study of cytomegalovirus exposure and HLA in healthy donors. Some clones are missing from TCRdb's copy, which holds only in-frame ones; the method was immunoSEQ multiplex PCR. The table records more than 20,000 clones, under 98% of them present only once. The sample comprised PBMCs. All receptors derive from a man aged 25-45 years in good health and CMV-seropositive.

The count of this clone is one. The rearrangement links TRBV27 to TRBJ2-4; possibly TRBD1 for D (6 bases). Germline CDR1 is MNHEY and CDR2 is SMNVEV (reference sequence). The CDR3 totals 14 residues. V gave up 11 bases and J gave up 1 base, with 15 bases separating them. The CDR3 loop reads CAGTGSSAKNIQYF. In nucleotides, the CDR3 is TGTGCCGGTACAGGGTCTTCGGCCAAAAACATTCAGTACTTC.

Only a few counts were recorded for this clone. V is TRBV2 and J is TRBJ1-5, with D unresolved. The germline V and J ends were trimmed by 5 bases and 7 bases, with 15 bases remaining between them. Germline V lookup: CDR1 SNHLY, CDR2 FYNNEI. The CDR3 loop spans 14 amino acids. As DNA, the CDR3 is TGTGCCAGCAGTATGGACGTTAGGGAGCAGCCCCAGCATTTT. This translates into CASSMDVREQPQHF.

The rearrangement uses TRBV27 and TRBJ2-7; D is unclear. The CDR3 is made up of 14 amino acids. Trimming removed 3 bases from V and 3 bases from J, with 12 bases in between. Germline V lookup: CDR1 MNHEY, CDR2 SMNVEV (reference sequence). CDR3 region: CASSFLSGGYEQYF. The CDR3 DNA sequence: TGTGCCAGCAGTTTTCTTAGTGGCGGCTACGAGCAGTACTTC.

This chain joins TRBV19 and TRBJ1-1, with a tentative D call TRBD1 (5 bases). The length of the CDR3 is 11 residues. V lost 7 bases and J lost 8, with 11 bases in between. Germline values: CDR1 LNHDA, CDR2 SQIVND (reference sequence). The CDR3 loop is CASTYRTEAFF. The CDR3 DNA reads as TGTGCCAGTACCTACAGGACCGAAGCTTTCTTT. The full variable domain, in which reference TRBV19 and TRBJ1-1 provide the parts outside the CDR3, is DGGITQSPKYLFRKEGQNVTLSCEQNLNHDAMYWYRQDPGQGLRLIYYSQIVNDFQKGDIAEGYSVSREKKESFPLTVTSAQKNPTAFYLCASTYRTEAFFGQGTRLTVV.

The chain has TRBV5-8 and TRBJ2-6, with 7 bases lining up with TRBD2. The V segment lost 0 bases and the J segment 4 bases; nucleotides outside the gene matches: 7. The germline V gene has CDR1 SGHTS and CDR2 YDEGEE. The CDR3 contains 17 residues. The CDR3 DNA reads TGTGCCAGCAGCTTGGTGGGGGGGGGATCCGGGGCCAACGTCCTGACTTTC. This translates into CASSLVGGGSGANVLTF.

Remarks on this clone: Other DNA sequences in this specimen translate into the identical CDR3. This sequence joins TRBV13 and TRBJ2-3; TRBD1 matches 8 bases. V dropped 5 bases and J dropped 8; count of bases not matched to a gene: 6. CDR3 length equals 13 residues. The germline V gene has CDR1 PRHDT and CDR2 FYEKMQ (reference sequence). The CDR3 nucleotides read TGTGCCAGCAGCCCGGACAGGGCACGTACGCAGTATTTT. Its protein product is CASSPDRARTQYF.

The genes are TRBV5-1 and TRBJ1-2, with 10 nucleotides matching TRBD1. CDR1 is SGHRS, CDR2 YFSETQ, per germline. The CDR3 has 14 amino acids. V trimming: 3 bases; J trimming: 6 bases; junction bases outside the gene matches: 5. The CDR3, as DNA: TGCGCCAGCAGCTACGGGACAGGGGCCGATGGCTACACCTTC. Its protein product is CASSYGTGADGYTF.

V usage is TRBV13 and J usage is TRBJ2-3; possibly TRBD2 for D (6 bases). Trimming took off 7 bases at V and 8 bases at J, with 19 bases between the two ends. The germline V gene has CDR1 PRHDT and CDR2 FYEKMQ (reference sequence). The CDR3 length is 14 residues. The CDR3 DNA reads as TGTGCCAGCAACTCAAGGGCAGTCGGGGGTACGCAGTATTTT. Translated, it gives CASNSRAVGGTQYF. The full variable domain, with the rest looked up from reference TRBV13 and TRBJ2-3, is AAGVIQSPRHLIKEKRETATLKCYPIPRHDTVYWYQQGPGQDPQFLISFYEKMQSDKGSIPDRFSAQQFSDYHSELNMSSLELGDSALYFCASNSRAVGGTQYFGPGTRLTVL.

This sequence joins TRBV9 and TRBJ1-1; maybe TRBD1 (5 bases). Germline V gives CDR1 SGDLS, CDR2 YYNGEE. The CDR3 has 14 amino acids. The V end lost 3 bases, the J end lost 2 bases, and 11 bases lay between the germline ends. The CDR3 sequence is CASSADSINTEAFF. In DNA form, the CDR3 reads TGTGCCAGCAGCGCTGACAGTATCAACACTGAAGCTTTCTTT.

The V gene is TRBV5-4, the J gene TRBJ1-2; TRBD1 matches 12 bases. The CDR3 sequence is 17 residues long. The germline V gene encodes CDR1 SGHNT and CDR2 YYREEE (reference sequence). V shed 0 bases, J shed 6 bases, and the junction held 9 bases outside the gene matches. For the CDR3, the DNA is TGTGCCAGCAGCTTGGCCTGGGGACAGGGGGCGGAAGATGGCTACACCTTC. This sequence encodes CASSLAWGQGAEDGYTF. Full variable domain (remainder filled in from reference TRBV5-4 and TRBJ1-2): ETGVTQSPTHLIKTRGQQVTLRCSSQSGHNTVSWYQQALGQGPQFIFQYYREEENGRGNFPPRFSGLQFPNYSSELNVNALELDDSALYLCASSLAWGQGAEDGYTFGSGTRLTVV.

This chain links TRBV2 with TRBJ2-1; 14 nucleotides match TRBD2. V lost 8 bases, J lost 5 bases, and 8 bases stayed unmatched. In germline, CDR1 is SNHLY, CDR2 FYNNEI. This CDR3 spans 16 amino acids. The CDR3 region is CASSGLAGVLDNEQFF. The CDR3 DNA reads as TGTGCCAGCTCGGGACTAGCGGGAGTCCTCGACAATGAGCAGTTCTTC.

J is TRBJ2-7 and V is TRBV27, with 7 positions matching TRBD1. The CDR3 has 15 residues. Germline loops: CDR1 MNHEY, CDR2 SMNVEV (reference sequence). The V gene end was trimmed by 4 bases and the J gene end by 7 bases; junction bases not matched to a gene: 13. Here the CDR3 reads CASSSPAGGMREQYF. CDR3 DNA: TGTGCCAGCAGTTCCCCCGCAGGGGGTATGAGGGAGCAGTACTTC.

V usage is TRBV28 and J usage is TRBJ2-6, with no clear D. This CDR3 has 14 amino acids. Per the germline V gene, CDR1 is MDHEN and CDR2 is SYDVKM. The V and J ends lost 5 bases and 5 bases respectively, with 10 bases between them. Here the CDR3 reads CASSPPLRANVLTF. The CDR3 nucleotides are TGTGCCAGCAGTCCCCCCCTACGGGCCAACGTCCTGACTTTC.

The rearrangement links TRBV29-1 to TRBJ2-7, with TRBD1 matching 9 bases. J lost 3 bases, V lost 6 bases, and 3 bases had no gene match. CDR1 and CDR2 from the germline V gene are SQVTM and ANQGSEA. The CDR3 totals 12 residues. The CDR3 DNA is TGCAGCGTCATGGGACAGGGCTACGAGCAGTACTTC. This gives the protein CSVMGQGYEQYF.

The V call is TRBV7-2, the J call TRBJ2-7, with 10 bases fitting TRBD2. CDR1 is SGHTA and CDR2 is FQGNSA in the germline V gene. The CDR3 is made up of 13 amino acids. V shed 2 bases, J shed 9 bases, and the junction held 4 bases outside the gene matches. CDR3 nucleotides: TGTGCCAGCAGCTTACAGCGGGGGGGTAGGCAGTACTTC. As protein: CASSLQRGGRQYF.

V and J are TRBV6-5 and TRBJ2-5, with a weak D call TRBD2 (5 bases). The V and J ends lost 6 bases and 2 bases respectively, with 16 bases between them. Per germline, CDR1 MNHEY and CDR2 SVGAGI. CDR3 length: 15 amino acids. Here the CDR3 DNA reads TGTGCCAGCAGGGAGGCCCTGGTGAGACAAGAGACCCAGTACTTC. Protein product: CASREALVRQETQYF.

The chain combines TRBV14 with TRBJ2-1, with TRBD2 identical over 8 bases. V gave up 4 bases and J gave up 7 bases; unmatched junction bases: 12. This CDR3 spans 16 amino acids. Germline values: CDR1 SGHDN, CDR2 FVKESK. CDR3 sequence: CASSLERGKVFNEQFF. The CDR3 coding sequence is TGTGCCAGCAGCCTCGAGCGGGGGAAGGTTTTTAATGAGCAGTTCTTC. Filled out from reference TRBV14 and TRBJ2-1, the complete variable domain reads EAGVTQFPSHSVIEKGQTVTLRCDPISGHDNLYWYRRVMGKEIKFLLHFVKESKQDESGMPNNRFLAERTGGTYSTLKVQPAELEDSGVYFCASSLERGKVFNEQFFGPGTRLTVL.

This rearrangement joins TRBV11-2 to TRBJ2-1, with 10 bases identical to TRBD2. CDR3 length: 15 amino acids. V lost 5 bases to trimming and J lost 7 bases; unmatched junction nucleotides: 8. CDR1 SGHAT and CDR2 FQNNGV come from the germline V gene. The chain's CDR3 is CASSTISGRGNEQFF. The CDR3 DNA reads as TGTGCCAGCAGCACCATCAGCGGGAGGGGAAATGAGCAGTTCTTC. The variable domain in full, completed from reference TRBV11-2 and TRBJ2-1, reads EAGVAQSPRYKIIEKRQSVAFWCNPISGHATLYWYQQILGQGPKLLIQFQNNGVVDDSQLPKDRFSAERLKGVDSTLKIQPAKLEDSAVYLCASSTISGRGNEQFFGPGTRLTVL.

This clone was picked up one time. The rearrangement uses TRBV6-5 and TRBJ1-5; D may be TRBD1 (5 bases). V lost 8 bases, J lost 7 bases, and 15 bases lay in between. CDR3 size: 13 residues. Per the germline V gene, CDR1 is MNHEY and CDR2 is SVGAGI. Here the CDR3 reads CASWGGEGQPQHF. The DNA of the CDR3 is TGTGCCAGCTGGGGGGGGGAGGGGCAGCCCCAGCATTTT.

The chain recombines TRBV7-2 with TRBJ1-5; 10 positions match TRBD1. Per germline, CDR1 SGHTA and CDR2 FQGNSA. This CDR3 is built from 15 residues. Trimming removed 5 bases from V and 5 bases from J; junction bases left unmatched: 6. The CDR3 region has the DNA TGTGCCAGCAGCGACCGGGACAGGGGACATCAGCCCCAGCATTTT. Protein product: CASSDRDRGHQPQHF.

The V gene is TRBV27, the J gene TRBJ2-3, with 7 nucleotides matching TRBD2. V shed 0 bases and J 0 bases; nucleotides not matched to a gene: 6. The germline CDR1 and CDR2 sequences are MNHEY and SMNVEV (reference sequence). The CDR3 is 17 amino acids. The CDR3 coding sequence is TGTGCCAGCAGTTTATCGGAGACTAGCCGTAGCACAGATACGCAGTATTTT. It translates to CASSLSETSRSTDTQYF.

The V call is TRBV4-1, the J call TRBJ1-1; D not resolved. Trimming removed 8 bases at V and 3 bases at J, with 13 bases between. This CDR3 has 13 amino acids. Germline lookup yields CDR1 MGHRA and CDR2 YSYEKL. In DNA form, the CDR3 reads TGCGCCAGCGGCAATTGGGAGGACACTGAAGCTTTCTTT. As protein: CASGNWEDTEAFF.

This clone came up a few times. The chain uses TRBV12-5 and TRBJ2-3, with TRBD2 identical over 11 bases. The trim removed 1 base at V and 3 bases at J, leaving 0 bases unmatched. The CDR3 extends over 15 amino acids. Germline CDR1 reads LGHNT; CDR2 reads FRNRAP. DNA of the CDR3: TGTGCTAGTGGTTTGGGGACTAGCGGGACAGATACGCAGTATTTT. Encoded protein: CASGLGTSGTDTQYF.

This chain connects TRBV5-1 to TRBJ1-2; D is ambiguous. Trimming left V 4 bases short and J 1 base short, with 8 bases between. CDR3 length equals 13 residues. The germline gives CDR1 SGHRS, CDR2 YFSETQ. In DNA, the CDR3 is TGCGCCAGCAGCGGTCGGGGTAACTATGGCTACACCTTC. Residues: CASSGRGNYGYTF.